This entry describes one T cell receptor (beta chain). Its antigen is not identified. This entry belongs to a study of T cell responses to AZD1222 COVID-19 vaccine. TCRdb keeps only in-frame clones here, not all; method: immunoSEQ multiplex PCR. The profile shows 95,000 to 150,000 clones, under 95% of them singletons. The CDR3 spans 12 residues. Per germline, CDR1 SGHRS and CDR2 YFSETQ. V gave up 3 bases and J gave up 6 bases, with 7 bases separating them. Notes on the study in general: The reported proportion of spike-specific TCRs targeting unmutated variant regions was nearly half. An increase in Spike-specific TCR breadth and depth was observed after two AZD1222 doses. Most donors were white British and more were female, and clonal diversity was possibly underestimated.

V gene TRBV5-1 combines with J gene TRBJ2-1; D is unclear. The source of this sequence is an adult who received the AZD1222 COVID-19 vaccine. The material was peripheral blood, obtained 28 days after the second AZD1222 dose. CDR3 sequence reads: CASSWGSNEQFF. CDR3 bases: TGCGCCAGCAGCTGGGGAAGCAATGAGCAGTTCTTC.